The 21 T cell receptor beta chains reported below all come from one sample, sequenced in a study of Ad26.COV2.S vaccination and SARS-CoV-2 variants. Noted treatment: some 19 received Ad26.COV2.S at low or high dose, single or two shots; roughly five received placebo; per-sample allocation not given. Repertoires come from day 63 after the first vaccine or placebo injection. Produced via immunoSEQ multiplex PCR; TCRdb's table is partial and in-frame only. The sample has approximately 410,000 clones, roughly 90% seen once. The source material was peripheral blood, sampled in a trial of Ad26.COV2.S vaccine versus placebo. The receptors were gathered from a person between 18 and 65 years old who received the Ad26.COV2.S COVID-19 vaccine or a placebo.

V gene TRBV7-2 combines with J gene TRBJ2-1; no clear D. The germline gives CDR1 SGHTA, CDR2 FQGNSA. V gave up 8 bases and J gave up 10 bases, with 18 bases separating them. CDR3 length: 13 residues. The CDR3 is CASLDPPRREQFF. In nucleotides, the CDR3 is TGTGCCAGCTTAGACCCCCCCCGGCGGGAGCAGTTCTTC. Variable domain in full (rest from reference TRBV7-2 and TRBJ2-1): GAGVSQSPSNKVTEKGKDVELRCDPISGHTALYWYRQSLGQGLEFLIYFQGNSAPDKSGLPSDRFSAERTGGSVSTLTIQRTQQEDSAVYLCASLDPPRREQFFGPGTRLTVL.

V is TRBV11-2 and J is TRBJ2-5; D assignment may be TRBD1 or TRBD2 (6 bases each). The CDR3 extends over 16 amino acids. Trimming took 1 base from V and 4 from J, leaving 16 bases between them. CDR1 and CDR2 (germline): SGHAT, FQNNGV. The CDR3 nucleotides read TGTGCCAGCAGCTTAGGGGGGGCAGGGGAAGGAGAGACCCAGTACTTC. It codes for CASSLGGAGEGETQYF. The variable domain in full, completed from reference TRBV11-2 and TRBJ2-5, reads EAGVAQSPRYKIIEKRQSVAFWCNPISGHATLYWYQQILGQGPKLLIQFQNNGVVDDSQLPKDRFSAERLKGVDSTLKIQPAKLEDSAVYLCASSLGGAGEGETQYFGPGTRLLVL.

The count of this clone is one. This chain uses TRBV11-2 with TRBJ1-2; 8 bases fit TRBD1. The CDR3 totals 14 residues. V was clipped by 3 bases and J by 2 bases; unmatched bases: 2. From germline, CDR1 is SGHAT and CDR2 FQNNGV. CDR3 nucleotide sequence: TGTGCCAGCAGCTTTCGACAGGGGAACTATGGCTACACCTTC. Protein: CASSFRQGNYGYTF.

This sequence joins TRBV7-4 and TRBJ2-2, with D perhaps given as TRBD1 or TRBD2 (6 bases each). Trimming removed 0 bases at V and 7 bases at J, with 12 bases between. Looked up from germline, CDR1 is SGHVT and CDR2 is SQSDAQ. This CDR3 spans 15 amino acids. CDR3 region: CASSLARGQGGELFF. The CDR3 DNA is TGTGCCAGCAGCTTAGCTCGGGGGCAGGGCGGGGAGCTGTTTTTT.

The chain has TRBV5-1 and TRBJ2-1; 7 positions agree with TRBD1. The CDR3 is made up of 16 amino acids. Germline CDR1 and CDR2: SGHRS and YFSETQ. The V and J ends lost 0 bases and 4 bases, in that order; junction bases with no gene match: 7. This CDR3 reads CASSLDRGFEYNEQFF. The CDR3 coding sequence is TGCGCCAGCAGCTTGGACAGGGGCTTTGAGTACAATGAGCAGTTCTTC.

As regards this clone: The same CDR3 arises from other DNA sequences in this sample as well. The V gene is TRBV30, the J gene TRBJ1-2; D is uncertain. CDR1 and CDR2 (germline): GTSNPN, SVGIG (reference sequence). V shed 0 bases and J shed 0 bases, with 2 bases lying between them. The CDR3 has 12 residues. CDR3 DNA sequence: TGTGCCTGGAGTGTAACTAACTATGGCTACACCTTC. Its protein is CAWSVTNYGYTF. The full variable domain, its missing parts supplied by reference TRBV30 and TRBJ1-2, is SQTIHQWPATLVQPVGSPLSLECTVEGTSNPNLYWYRQAAGRGLQLLFYSVGIGQISSEVPQNLSASRPQDRQFILSSKKLLLSDSGFYLCAWSVTNYGYTFGSGTRLTVV.

The chain combines TRBV9 with TRBJ2-1; D call uncertain. This CDR3 spans 14 amino acids. Per germline, CDR1 SGDLS and CDR2 YYNGEE. The ends were cut back, 7 bases at V and 0 bases at J, with 11 bases in the middle. The CDR3 nucleotides are TGTGCCAGCCGAGGCGCCAGCTCCTACAATGAGCAGTTCTTC. Its translation: CASRGASSYNEQFF.

The chain recombines TRBV7-9 with TRBJ1-4, with D unclear. Per germline, CDR1 SEHNR and CDR2 FQNEAQ (reference sequence). Trimming cost V 1 base and J 4 bases, with 7 bases left between them. CDR3 length: 14 amino acids. The CDR3 here is CASSLVGHNEKLFF. CDR3 DNA sequence: TGTGCCAGCAGCTTAGTAGGGCATAATGAAAAACTGTTTTTT.

The chain recombines TRBV11-1 with TRBJ2-1; D not certain. V was shortened by 5 bases and J by 9 bases, with 11 bases between the two germline ends. This CDR3 has 12 amino acids. The V gene's germline CDR1 is SGHAT and CDR2 FQDESV (reference sequence). The CDR3 coding sequence is TGTGCCAGCAGCCCCCGTCCGGGTGAGCAGTTCTTC. The encoded protein is CASSPRPGEQFF.

The chain has TRBV7-8 and TRBJ2-7, with 9 bases that match TRBD1. This CDR3 spans 13 amino acids. Trimming removed 6 bases from V and 4 bases from J; junction bases left unmatched: 4. CDR1 is SGHVS and CDR2 is FQNEAQ in the germline V gene. CDR3 coding DNA: TGTGCCAGCAGGGCGGACAGGGGATACGAGCAGTACTTC. It codes for CASRADRGYEQYF.

The V gene is TRBV7-2, the J gene TRBJ2-5; D might be TRBD2 (6 bases). CDR3 length equals 15 residues. In germline, CDR1 is SGHTA, CDR2 FQGNSA. The ends were cut back, 5 bases at V and 5 bases at J, with 18 bases in the middle. CDR3 residues: CASSPEGRRVETQYF. CDR3 coding DNA: TGTGCCAGCAGCCCCGAGGGCCGGAGGGTGGAGACCCAGTACTTC.

This clone has at least ten counts. The genes are TRBV20-1 and TRBJ2-4; D is undetermined. The CDR3 sequence is 11 residues long. Between the trimmed V and J ends, which lost 0 bases and 8 bases, there was a span of 5 bases. The V gene's germline CDR1 is DFQATT and CDR2 SNEGSKA (reference sequence). The CDR3 sequence is CSARDHHIQYF. The CDR3 DNA is TGCAGTGCTAGAGATCATCACATTCAGTACTTC.

CDR3 in amino acids: CASSHLAGGLETQYF. For the CDR3, the DNA is TGTGCCAGCAGCCACCTAGCGGGGGGGCTAGAGACCCAGTACTTC. This chain joins TRBV3-1 (or the pseudogene TRBV3-2) and TRBJ2-5; 12 bases fit TRBD2. The germline CDR1 and CDR2 sequences are LGHDT and YNNKEL (reference sequence). The length of the CDR3 is 15 residues. With 3 bases clipped from V and 4 bases from J, the junction kept 3 bases outside the gene matches.

The DNA of the CDR3 is TGTGCCAGCAGTCCCGGGACAGGGGGCTGGATATACGAGCAGTACTTC. Amino acid sequence: CASSPGTGGWIYEQYF. The rearrangement joins TRBV28 to TRBJ2-7; TRBD1 aligns across 12 bases. With 5 bases clipped from V and 4 bases from J, the junction kept 9 bases outside the gene matches. CDR1 is MDHEN and CDR2 is SYDVKM in the germline V gene. The CDR3 runs 16 residues.

The chain combines TRBV21-1 with TRBJ1-3; the D call in the table, TRBD1, was not verified against the DNA. TRBV21-1 is annotated as a pseudogene. The CDR3 totals 18 residues. Here the CDR3 DNA reads TGTGCCAGCAGCAAAGTACTTGGTAGGGGGATCACTGGAAACACCATATATTTT. Encoded protein: CASSKVLGRGITGNTIYF.

The chain couples TRBV5-4 to TRBJ2-2; D unresolved. CDR3 size: 14 residues. Germline-derived CDR1 and CDR2 are SGHNT and YYREEE (reference sequence). V lost 2 bases and J 4 bases, leaving 9 bases between the germline ends. CDR3 DNA: TGTGCCAGCAGCTTAACAGTGAGCACCGGGGAGCTGTTTTTT. Residues: CASSLTVSTGELFF. Full variable domain (remainder filled in from reference TRBV5-4 and TRBJ2-2): ETGVTQSPTHLIKTRGQQVTLRCSSQSGHNTVSWYQQALGQGPQFIFQYYREEENGRGNFPPRFSGLQFPNYSSELNVNALELDDSALYLCASSLTVSTGELFFGEGSRLTVL.

This chain joins TRBV5-4 and TRBJ1-1; D remains unclear. This CDR3 contains 13 residues. Trimming pared 2 bases from V and 1 base from J, leaving 6 bases between. The germline V gene encodes CDR1 SGHNT and CDR2 YYREEE (reference sequence). Written as DNA, the CDR3 is TGTGCCAGCAGCTTCGTGGAGAACACTGAAGCTTTCTTT. It yields the protein CASSFVENTEAFF.

The chain couples TRBV6-1 to TRBJ2-7; D is unclear. The CDR3 has 14 amino acids. V lost 1 base to trimming and J lost 2 bases, with 9 bases between them. Germline V gene sequence: CDR1 MNHNS, CDR2 SASEGT. CDR3 sequence reads: CASSEGQVPYEQYF. The CDR3 DNA follows: TGTGCCAGCAGTGAAGGGCAGGTCCCCTACGAGCAGTACTTC.

On this clone: Other DNA variants within this sample encode the same CDR3. The chain couples TRBV6-5 to TRBJ1-1; D gene unclear. Germline lookup yields CDR1 MNHEY and CDR2 SVGAGI. CDR3 length equals 14 residues. Trimming shortened V by 0 bases and J by 1 base, and 6 bases separated the two germline ends. The CDR3 bases are TGTGCCAGCAGTTACTCGAGAGGGAACACTGAAGCTTTCTTT. It yields the protein CASSYSRGNTEAFF.

In the case of this clone: A junction end diverges from the germline sequence, so it may reflect a read error. Other DNA sequences in this specimen translate into the identical CDR3. The genes are TRBV5-1 and TRBJ1-1; 7 nucleotides agree with TRBD1. CDR3 length equals 14 residues. Germline V lookup: CDR1 SGHRS, CDR2 YFSETQ. The CDR3 here is CASSSGQLNTEAFF. DNA for the CDR3: TGTGCCAGCAGCTCGGGACAGTTGAACACTGAAGCTTTCTTT.

The rearrangement links TRBV5-1 to TRBJ2-7; TRBD2 aligns across 14 bases. V was pared by 4 bases and J by 2 bases, with 11 bases of the junction left unmatched. The CDR3 has 18 amino acids. CDR1 is SGHRS and CDR2 is YFSETQ in the germline V gene. The CDR3 nucleotides are TGCGCCAGCAGCATTTCCAGAGGGGGACTAGCGGGGGCCTACGAGCAGTACTTC. It codes for CASSISRGGLAGAYEQYF. Drawing the rest from reference TRBV5-1 and TRBJ2-7, the complete variable domain is KAGVTQTPRYLIKTRGQQVTLSCSPISGHRSVSWYQQTPGQGLQFLFEYFSETQRNKGNFPGRFSGRQFSNSRSEMNVSTLELGDSALYLCASSISRGGLAGAYEQYFGPGTRLTVT.